What follows describes a single T cell receptor beta chain. No antigen is known for it. For the library, individual cDNA molecules each received unique molecular identifiers. TCRdb re-called the RACE reads through MiXCR, storing one row per CDR3 protein. The table shows fewer than 500,000 distinct CDR3 sequences, with more than 4.5% occurring only once. The sample is drawn from a study of human T cells and chemical hapten exposure. General study points: A positive correlation with patch test score was shown by PT1 expanded TCR counts. While controls formed fewer of them, expanded TCRs formed significantly more large CDR3 similarity clusters.

Time point of the sample: patch test 1, 2 weeks after DPC sensitization. Treatment defined: therapeutic diphenylcyclopropenone sensitization with weekly scalp DPC. Total RNA extraction was carried out from unfractionated whole blood. The input for sequencing was whole blood, taken in connection with sensitization to the hapten diphenylcyclopropenone (DPC). The sequence came from a woman in her 50s with alopecia areata. Some clones in this sample may be carry-over from other donors' samples.

Here the CDR3 reads CASGPEGRTNEKLFF. The DNA of the CDR3 is TGTGCCAGCGGGCCGGAAGGGCGAACTAATGAAAAACTGTTTTTT. The chain employs TRBV9 and TRBJ1-4; D is unclear. The V and J ends lost 7 bases and 1 base respectively, with 14 bases between them. The CDR3 has 15 residues. The germline CDR1 and CDR2 sequences are SGDLS and YYNGEE.